The present TCR beta chain was sequenced within a study of blood T cell repertoires in COVID-19. Background on the study: The United States, Italy and Spain supplied acute and convalescent COVID-19 samples. The analysed material was cDNA or gDNA that came from T cells, B-cell-depleted T cells, or PBMCs.

The germline V gene encodes CDR1 MGHDK and CDR2 SYGVNS. The V gene end was trimmed by 8 bases and the J gene end by 5 bases; junction bases not matched to a gene: 8. This CDR3 contains 15 residues. As processed by the authors: The authors estimated nucleated cell counts from reference gene primer amplification. Using immunoSEQ multiplex PCR, the repertoire was profiled, and TCRdb retains in-frame clones only, with some absent. D and trimming come from the DNA, and the V and J calls and clone size come from that table. Of fewer than 150,000 clones listed, 85% to 90% are singletons. Sequenced: peripheral blood. The chain links TRBV25-1 to TRBJ2-2; the match to TRBD2 covers 10 bases. This TCR was recovered from a man between 65 and 85 years old who had recovered from COVID-19. The CDR3 nucleotides read TGTGCCAGCGGAGGACTAGCGGAATTTACCGGGGAGCTGTTTTTT. Translating gives CASGGLAEFTGELFF.